This T cell receptor beta chain came from a study of cytomegalovirus exposure and HLA in healthy donors. Findings of the study overall: A link between a missense DCLRE1C variant and TCR beta V- and J-gene trimming emerged from a later analysis. For most subjects, TCR beta sequences were reported to predict HLA-A and HLA-B alleles with accuracy. In an earlier analysis, most TCR beta V segments were productive about 87% or about 30% of the time.

Turning to this clone: Antigen unknown.

The CDR3 has 13 amino acids. The germline V gene has CDR1 MNHEY and CDR2 SVGAGI. Primers included in the PCR were 60 Vbeta and 13 Jbeta primers. TCRdb's table, derived via immunoSEQ multiplex PCR, lists solely in-frame clones and lacks some. The data show tens of thousands of clones, just under 70% seen once. The sample consisted of PBMCs. This rearrangement joins TRBV6-5 to TRBJ2-5, with 12 bases lining up with TRBD1. TRBJ2-7 matches the DNA end more closely, so the J call is doubtful. The sequence was obtained from a woman aged 50 to 65 in good health and CMV-seropositive. CDR3 sequence: CASGTGGIYEQYF. CDR3 nucleotides: TGTGCCAGCGGGACAGGGGGCATCTACGAGCAGTACTTC.